Listed below are T cell receptor beta chains from one sample, sequenced in a study of blood T cell repertoires in COVID-19. Libraries were prepared by immunoSEQ multiplex PCR; TCRdb keeps only in-frame clonotypes and omits some of them. Among some 96,000 clones listed, 80% to 90% were seen once. Sequenced material: peripheral blood. The receptors come from a human donor in a cohort sampled during active COVID-19. CDR3s include the opening cysteine and the closing phenylalanine or tryptophan. A D gene is named only where the DNA matches it firmly. A clone size is listed for some rows: how often the clone was seen (once, few, many), or a class if it is expanded.

V gene	D gene	J gene	clone size	CDR3 DNA	CDR3 protein
TRBV27	.	TRBJ1-6	.	TGTGCCAGCTCCCTGTTGGGTATTGGATGGGAGACACCCCTCCACTTT	CASSLLGIGWETPLHF
TRBV6-5	TRBD2	TRBJ2-5	.	TGTGCCAGCAGTTACTCACATATAGCGGGAGTTAAGACCCAGTACTTC	CASSYSHIAGVKTQYF
TRBV12-3/TRBV12-4	.	TRBJ2-7	.	TGTGCCAGCAGTTCAATTGCCTACGAGCAGTACTTC	CASSSIAYEQYF
TRBV12-5	TRBD1	TRBJ2-7	many	TGTGCTAGTGGTTTGGGGACCGGGACAGCAAACTACGAGCAGTACTTC	CASGLGTGTANYEQYF
TRBV6-2/TRBV6-3	.	TRBJ2-7	.	TGTGCCAGCAGTTACGGAGGGGGGGCCTACGAGCAGTACTTC	CASSYGGGAYEQYF
TRBV6-1	TRBD2	TRBJ2-1	.	TGTGCCAGCAGTGAAAGGGGACTAGCGGGAGTCGGAACCTACAATGAGCAGTTCTTC	CASSERGLAGVGTYNEQFF
TRBV5-6	.	TRBJ1-2	.	TGTGCCAGCAGCCAAACAACAGGCCACTATGGCTACACCTTC	CASSQTTGHYGYTF
TRBV2	TRBD1	TRBJ2-7	.	TGTGCCAGCTCGGGACAGGGGACCTACGAGCAGTACTTC	CASSGQGTYEQYF
TRBV27	.	TRBJ1-6	.	TGTGCCAGCAGCCTGGGATTAGGGCGGGCTAACAGTGAGGGCGCCTATAATTCACCCCTCCACTTT	CASSLGLGRANSEGAYNSPLHF
TRBV27	TRBD2	TRBJ2-1	few	TGTGCCAGCACTCCACTCGGGGGGGGCTACAATGAGCAGTTCTTC	CASTPLGGGYNEQFF
TRBV5-1	.	TRBJ1-1	.	TGCGCCAGCAGCTTGGCTGTGAACACTGAAGCTTTCTTT	CASSLAVNTEAFF
TRBV20-1	.	TRBJ2-3	.	TGCAGTGCTAGTCGGTCTAGCACAGATACGCAGTATTTT	CSASRSSTDTQYF
TRBV19	.	TRBJ1-6	.	TGTGCCAGTAGTATGCGGTCGGTACAGGCGGGAAGCTCCTATAATTCACCCCTCCACTTT	CASSMRSVQAGSSYNSPLHF
TRBV3-1/TRBV3-2	.	TRBJ2-7	.	TGTGCCAGCAGCCAAGTCCCAGCGGGTAAATACGAGCAGTACTTC	CASSQVPAGKYEQYF
TRBV18	.	TRBJ2-1	.	TGTGCCAGCTCTTTGCTGGGGCAGCTAACCTACAATGAGCAGTTCTTC	CASSLLGQLTYNEQFF
TRBV9	TRBD2	TRBJ2-2	.	TGTGCCAGCAGCGTACAAGCGGGAAACACCGGGGAGCTGTTTTTT	CASSVQAGNTGELFF
TRBV9	.	TRBJ2-7	few	TGTGCCAGCAGCTTCGGGGGCTCCTACGAGCAGTACTTC	CASSFGGSYEQYF
TRBV2	.	TRBJ2-7	few	TGTGCCAGCAGTGAATCAGGGCTCTTACCTCAATATCAATACGAGCAGTACTTC	CASSESGLLPQYQYEQYF
TRBV10-2	.	TRBJ2-1	once	TGCGCCAGCAGTGAGAGGACAACGGAGCAGTTCTTC	CASSERTTEQFF
TRBV7-9	TRBD2	TRBJ2-1	.	TGTGCCAGCAGCGACGGCTGGGAGGGCCTGAATGAGCAGTTCTTC	CASSDGWEGLNEQFF
TRBV19	TRBD1	TRBJ1-2	.	TGTGCCAGTAGTATGACAGGGGCTATCAGATATGGCTACACCTTC	CASSMTGAIRYGYTF
TRBV7-7	TRBD2	TRBJ2-3	.	TGTGCTAGCAGCATCGGACTAGCGGGAATGGATACGCAGTATTTT	CASSIGLAGMDTQYF